This TCR beta chain was sequenced during a study of blood T cell repertoires in COVID-19. Looking at the study overall: Acute and convalescent COVID-19 specimens originated in the United States, Italy and Spain. In each case, the material was cDNA or gDNA derived from T cells, B-cell-depleted T cells, or PBMCs.

The germline V gene encodes CDR1 LNHDA and CDR2 SQIVND (reference sequence). The CDR3 loop spans 16 amino acids. Deletions cut 2 bases from V and 4 bases from J, with 17 bases between. Data came from immunoSEQ multiplex PCR; TCRdb stores just in-frame clones and leaves some out. The data contain under 250,000 clones, 85% of them singletons. Adults between roughly 18 and 89 years of age took part from approximately 24 US areas. Participants' own reports of clinical history determined their cohort assignment. This sequence joins TRBV19 and TRBJ1-2; the D gene is possibly TRBD1 (5 bases). This TCR was sampled from a woman in her 50s with acute COVID-19. Material for sequencing was PBMCs or T cells enriched from blood (not recorded which). The DNA of the CDR3 is TGTGCCAGTAGTATATTCGGCGGGAGAGGGGTCTATGGCTACACCTTC. It specifies CASSIFGGRGVYGYTF.